The clone carrying this TCR beta chain has a count of ten or more. V lost 1 base and J 7 bases, leaving 6 bases between the germline ends. The CDR3 contains 11 residues. Germline V gives CDR1 SGHRS, CDR2 YFSETQ. From RNA, the CDR3 regions of TCR beta chains were amplified and sequenced. The authors performed first-round RT-PCR with HTBI primers and then a second-round multiplex PCR. TCRdb called the multiplex PCR reads again in MiXCR, with one record for every CDR3 protein. The profile shows about 640,000 distinct CDR3 sequences, 35% to 50% of them singletons. It was from about 9.1 ml of fresh peripheral blood that the PBMCs came. The data derive from a study of Graves' ophthalmopathy and Graves' hyperthyroidism.

The genes are TRBV5-1 and TRBJ2-7; perhaps TRBD1 as D (5 bases). The receptor comes from an adult man with Graves' ophthalmopathy. The sample comprised peripheral blood. This chain's CDR3 is CASSLKGEQYF. DNA of the CDR3: TGCGCCAGCAGCTTGAAGGGGGAGCAGTACTTC.